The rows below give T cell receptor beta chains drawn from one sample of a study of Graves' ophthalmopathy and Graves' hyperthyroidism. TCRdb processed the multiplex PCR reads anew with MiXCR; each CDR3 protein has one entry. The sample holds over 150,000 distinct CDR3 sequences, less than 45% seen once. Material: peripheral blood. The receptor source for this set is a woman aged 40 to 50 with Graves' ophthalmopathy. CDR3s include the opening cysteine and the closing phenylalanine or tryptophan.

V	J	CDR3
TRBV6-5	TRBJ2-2	CASRYYGTTGELFF
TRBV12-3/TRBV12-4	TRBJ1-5	CASSAGTGKDSDQPQHF
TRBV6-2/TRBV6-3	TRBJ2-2	CASSYTRNTGELFF
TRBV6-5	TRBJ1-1	CASSYRERTVEAFF
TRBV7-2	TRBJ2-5	CASSFAGGEETQYF
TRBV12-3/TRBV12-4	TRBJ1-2	CVSSFPQGANYGYTF
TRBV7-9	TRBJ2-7	CASSSRLAYEQYF
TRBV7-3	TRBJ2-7	CASSVDRFYEQYF
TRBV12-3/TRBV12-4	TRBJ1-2	CASSFSPSYGYTF
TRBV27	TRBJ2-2	CASRTVNTGELFF
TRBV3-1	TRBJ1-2	CASSQDRTGGFFGYTF
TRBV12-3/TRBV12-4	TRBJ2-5	CASSFGREETQYF
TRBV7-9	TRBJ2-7	CASSLGIAYEQYF
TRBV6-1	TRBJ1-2	CASSEATSNRGRSGYTF
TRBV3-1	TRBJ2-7	CASSQRDRVNYEQYF
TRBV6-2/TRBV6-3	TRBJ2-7	CASRRDRTRSYEQYF
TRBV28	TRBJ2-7	CASSVGAGTAYYEQYF
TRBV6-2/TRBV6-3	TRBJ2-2	CATEREKDTGELFF
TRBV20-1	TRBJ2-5	CSARVQGSETQYF
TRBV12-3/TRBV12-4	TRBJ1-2	CASSLMNYGYTF
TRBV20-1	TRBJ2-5	CSARLGETQYF
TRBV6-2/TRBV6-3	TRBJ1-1	CASSYRSPTYSAFF
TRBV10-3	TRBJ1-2	CAIRSGTDNYGYTF
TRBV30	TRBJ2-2	CTWSVPGGGFGTGELFF
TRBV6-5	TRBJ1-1	CASSYSRKVTEAFF
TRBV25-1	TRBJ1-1	CASSASGSEAPF